Presented here are 29 T cell receptor beta chains from one specimen sequenced in a study of T-cell memory formation after mild COVID-19. Each CDR3 protein is one row after TCRdb ran MiXCR on the 5' RACE reads. Of about 450,000 distinct CDR3 sequences in the sample, 20% to 30% were seen once. Material for sequencing was PBMCs or a T cell subset sorted from them (not recorded which). All receptors derive from an adult woman who had mild COVID-19 (a few samples of this study predate the infection). Cell type and time point are not known.

The V and J genes are TRBV7-9 and TRBJ1-1; D not resolved. V lost 2 bases and J 7 bases, leaving 11 bases between the germline ends. Per the germline V gene, CDR1 is SEHNR and CDR2 is FQNEAQ (reference sequence). This CDR3 is built from 13 residues. CDR3 region: CASSLLGGDEAFF. In DNA, the CDR3 is TGTGCCAGCAGCTTATTAGGTGGAGATGAAGCTTTCTTT.

This clonotype appeared a few times. J is TRBJ1-5 and V is TRBV7-9; no clear D. The CDR3 extends over 12 amino acids. Deletions cut 5 bases from V and 6 bases from J, with 8 bases between. The germline V gene has CDR1 SEHNR and CDR2 FQNEAQ (reference sequence). In DNA, the CDR3 is TGTGCCAGCAGCCCCGTTATTCAGCCCCAGCATTTT. Protein product: CASSPVIQPQHF.

This rearrangement joins TRBV15 to TRBJ2-2; no clear D. Germline V gives CDR1 LNHNV, CDR2 YYDKDF (reference sequence). Trimming removed 0 bases at V and 4 bases at J, with 6 bases between. The CDR3 spans 14 residues. CDR3 in DNA: TGTGCCACCAGCAGAGATCTTTCCACCGGGGAGCTGTTTTTT. It yields the protein CATSRDLSTGELFF.

In its sample, this clonotype was seen a few times. The V and J genes are TRBV7-9 and TRBJ2-2; D perhaps matches TRBD1 (6 bases). The CDR3 spans 14 residues. Trimming pared 10 bases from V and 3 bases from J, leaving 15 bases between. CDR1 SEHNR and CDR2 FQNEAQ come from the germline V gene (reference sequence). This CDR3 is CANPPGADTGELFF. CDR3 bases: TGTGCCAACCCCCCAGGGGCGGACACCGGGGAGCTGTTTTTT.

This clonotype occurred a few times. The chain uses TRBV5-1 and TRBJ2-1; the D gene is possibly TRBD1 (6 bases). Germline-derived CDR1 and CDR2 are SGHRS and YFSETQ. V shed 4 bases and J shed 0 bases, with 11 bases lying between them. The CDR3 consists of 15 residues. The CDR3 DNA follows: TGCGCCAGCAGCATCCAGGGGTTCTCCTACAATGAGCAGTTCTTC. It encodes CASSIQGFSYNEQFF.

This clonotype was observed a handful of times. The V and J genes are TRBV11-3 and TRBJ2-1, with 9 bases lining up with TRBD2. Trimming took 1 base from V and 4 from J; bases not matched to a gene: 8. The germline gives CDR1 SGHNT, CDR2 YENEEA. The CDR3 is 17 residues long. CDR3 in amino acids: CASSLGRGGLAYNEQFF. The CDR3 DNA reads as TGTGCCAGCAGCTTAGGTCGGGGCGGACTAGCGTACAATGAGCAGTTCTTC.

The V and J genes are TRBV20-1 and TRBJ1-2, with 8 bases fitting TRBD1. The CDR3 covers 14 residues. CDR1 is DFQATT, CDR2 SNEGSKA, per germline (reference sequence). V shed 3 bases and J 2 bases; nucleotides not matched to a gene: 5. The CDR3 region is CSARARQGNYGYTF. The CDR3, as DNA: TGCAGTGCTAGGGCACGACAGGGGAACTATGGCTACACCTTC.

This clonotype has more than one count but fewer than ten. V is TRBV7-6 and J is TRBJ2-6, with 10 bases lining up with TRBD1. V dropped 4 bases and J dropped 0; count of bases not matched to a gene: 3. The CDR3 is made up of 17 amino acids. The germline CDR1 and CDR2 sequences are SGHVS and FNYEAQ. CDR3 nucleotides: TGTGCCAGCAGCTCGGGACAGGGGCTCTCTGGGGCCAACGTCCTGACTTTC. Protein product: CASSSGQGLSGANVLTF. The entire variable domain, with the rest obtained from reference TRBV7-6 and TRBJ2-6, is as follows: GAGVSQSPRYKVTKRGQDVALRCDPISGHVSLYWYRQALGQGPEFLTYFNYEAQQDKSGLPNDRFSAERPEGSISTLTIQRTEQRDSAMYRCASSSGQGLSGANVLTFGAGSRLTVL.

The CDR3 DNA reads TGTGCCAGCAGCTTTACGGTTCAGTACGAAGCTTTCTTT. As protein: CASSFTVQYEAFF. This chain joins TRBV7-2 and TRBJ1-1; D gene ambiguous. V was shortened by 3 bases and J by 8 bases, with 13 bases between the two germline ends. Germline V gene data show CDR1 as SGHTA and CDR2 as FQGNSA. This CDR3 is built from 13 residues.

This clonotype was observed a few times. V and J are TRBV6-1 and TRBJ1-1; D remains unclear. The V end was cut by 10 bases, the J end by 3 bases, with 9 bases between. Germline V lookup: CDR1 MNHNS, CDR2 SASEGT. This CDR3 contains 11 residues. The CDR3 reads CATRYYTEAFF. CDR3 coding DNA: TGTGCCACCCGGTATTACACTGAAGCTTTCTTT.

The rearrangement uses TRBV4-3 and TRBJ1-1; TRBD1 is a possible D gene (6 bases). This CDR3 comprises 16 residues. Germline V lookup: CDR1 LGHNA, CDR2 YSLEER. Trimming took 0 bases from V and 0 from J, leaving 11 bases between them. CDR3 bases: TGCGCCAGCAGCCAAGATTCGGGACACTTGAACACTGAAGCTTTCTTT. Translating gives CASSQDSGHLNTEAFF.

This clonotype was observed a handful of times. The genes are TRBV7-9 and TRBJ2-5; D is uncertain. Per germline, CDR1 SEHNR and CDR2 FQNEAQ (reference sequence). Trimming pared 2 bases from V and 2 bases from J, leaving 6 bases between. The length of the CDR3 is 13 residues. The CDR3 nucleotides read TGTGCCAGCAGCTTACTCAATCAAGAGACCCAGTACTTC. Residues: CASSLLNQETQYF.

The rearrangement joins TRBV6-1 to TRBJ1-2; TRBD1 matches at 8 bases. Germline V gene lookup returns CDR1 MNHNS and CDR2 SASEGT. J was trimmed by 3 bases and V by 4 bases; bases with no gene match: 7. The CDR3 totals 15 residues. CDR3: CASSGGQGGDYGYTF. The DNA of the CDR3 is TGTGCCAGCAGTGGAGGACAGGGTGGTGACTATGGCTACACCTTC.

This clonotype was counted between two and nine times. The rearrangement links TRBV9 to TRBJ2-7, with D possibly matching TRBD1 (5 bases). The CDR3 loop spans 14 amino acids. Trimming took off 0 bases at V and 3 bases at J, with 10 bases between the two ends. Germline loops: CDR1 SGDLS, CDR2 YYNGEE. The CDR3 sequence: CASSVGGQGYEQYF. CDR3 nucleotides: TGTGCCAGCAGCGTAGGTGGGCAGGGCTACGAGCAGTACTTC.

The chain carries TRBV10-3 and TRBJ2-3; D ambiguous. The CDR3 has 12 amino acids. V was trimmed by 5 bases and J by 4 bases, leaving 7 bases between them. Germline V gene lookup returns CDR1 ENHRY and CDR2 SYGVKD. The CDR3 bases are TGTGCCATCAGTTCCGGAGCAGATACGCAGTATTTT. It yields the protein CAISSGADTQYF.

This sequence joins TRBV30 and TRBJ1-1; tentative D call: TRBD1 (5 bases). The CDR3 contains 12 residues. Looked up from germline, CDR1 is GTSNPN and CDR2 is SVGIG (reference sequence). CDR3: CARARGNTEAFF. The CDR3, as DNA: TGTGCTCGGGCGAGGGGGAACACTGAAGCTTTCTTT.

This clonotype was seen only a few times. The rearrangement joins TRBV5-1 to TRBJ2-2; D gene ambiguous. The CDR3 sequence is 14 residues long. Germline-derived CDR1 and CDR2 are SGHRS and YFSETQ. V was cut by 6 bases and J by 7 bases, with 16 bases left in between. As DNA, the CDR3 is TGCGCCAGCAACCCTGAGAACGGAATCGGGGAGCTGTTTTTT. This gives the protein CASNPENGIGELFF.

This clonotype has just a few counts. The genes are TRBV7-3 and TRBJ2-7, with D possibly being TRBD2 (6 bases). V gave up 1 base and J gave up 2 bases, with 9 bases separating them. The length of the CDR3 is 14 residues. Germline CDR1 and CDR2: SGHTA and FQGTGA. The CDR3 region is CASSLRAGPYEQYF. The CDR3 DNA sequence: TGTGCCAGCAGCTTAAGGGCGGGGCCCTACGAGCAGTACTTC.

In this sample, this clonotype turned up a few times. The CDR3 sequence: CASSSITAEAFF. In DNA form, the CDR3 reads TGTGCCAGCTCATCGATAACAGCCGAAGCTTTCTTT. This sequence joins TRBV18 and TRBJ1-1, with D unresolved. The V end was cut by 5 bases, the J end by 8 bases, with 12 bases between. Germline CDR1 is KGHSH and CDR2 is LQKENI. The CDR3 is 12 residues long.

The chain recombines TRBV20-1 with TRBJ2-1; tentatively, D is TRBD1 (5 bases). Trimming took off 3 bases at V and 8 bases at J, with 14 bases between the two ends. This CDR3 region has 13 residues. Germline V gene lookup returns CDR1 DFQATT and CDR2 SNEGSKA (reference sequence). In DNA form, the CDR3 reads TGCAGTGCTAGCGGCAGGGCGCCGGATGAGCAGTTCTTC. It encodes CSASGRAPDEQFF.

This clonotype was recorded a few times. The chain has TRBV7-3 and TRBJ2-2, with D perhaps matching TRBD2 (6 bases). Trimming took off 5 bases at V and 3 bases at J, with 13 bases between the two ends. Germline assignment: CDR1 SGHTA and CDR2 FQGTGA. This CDR3 has 15 residues. The CDR3 DNA sequence: TGTGCCAGCAGCCCGGTACTAGCAGACACCGGGGAGCTGTTTTTT. Its translation: CASSPVLADTGELFF.

The genes are TRBV28 and TRBJ2-5, with 8 bases that match TRBD1. Germline-derived CDR1 and CDR2 are MDHEN and SYDVKM. Trimming cost V 1 base and J 2 bases; bases outside gene matches: 3. The CDR3 runs to 15 residues. As DNA, the CDR3 is TGTGCCAGCAGTTTATCCTGGACAGGGCAAGAGACCCAGTACTTC. This encodes CASSLSWTGQETQYF.

This sequence joins TRBV20-1 and TRBJ1-2, with D unresolved. The CDR3 contains 11 residues. V was clipped by 0 bases and J by 3 bases, with 2 bases between them. Per the germline V gene, CDR1 is DFQATT and CDR2 is SNEGSKA (reference sequence). This CDR3 reads CSAREDYGYTF. The CDR3 coding sequence is TGCAGTGCTAGAGAAGACTATGGCTACACCTTC.

This clonotype was detected only a few times. The chain employs TRBV7-8 and TRBJ1-1, with D possibly being TRBD1 (6 bases). Germline V gene sequence: CDR1 SGHVS, CDR2 FQNEAQ. V lost 1 base to trimming and J lost 1 base, with 10 bases between them. The CDR3 sequence is 15 residues long. The chain's CDR3 is CASSLEAGANTEAFF. The CDR3 DNA is TGTGCCAGCAGCTTAGAGGCAGGGGCGAACACTGAAGCTTTCTTT.

This clonotype turned up a few times. The CDR3 loop is CSAYDRAPPYEQYF. For the CDR3, the DNA is TGCAGTGCCTACGACAGGGCTCCCCCCTACGAGCAGTACTTC. The chain is built from TRBV20-1 and TRBJ2-7; 7 nucleotides align to TRBD1. V shed 6 bases, J shed 2 bases, and the junction held 10 bases outside the gene matches. This CDR3 comprises 14 residues. Germline values: CDR1 DFQATT, CDR2 SNEGSKA (reference sequence).

This clonotype was picked up a small number of times. V and J are TRBV6-2 or TRBV6-3 and TRBJ2-1, with a possible D match to TRBD2 (6 bases). This CDR3 has 18 amino acids. V lost 0 bases and J lost 7, with 22 bases in between. The germline CDR1 and CDR2 sequences are MNHEY and SVGEGT. The CDR3 region is CASSYSIGLTGAGNEQFF. For the CDR3, the DNA is TGTGCCAGCAGTTACTCAATTGGGCTAACGGGAGCTGGAAATGAGCAGTTCTTC.

The chain uses TRBV30 and TRBJ2-1; D uncertain. The ends were cut back, 6 bases at V and 7 bases at J, with 13 bases in the middle. The CDR3 runs to 12 residues. Germline CDR1 GTSNPN, CDR2 SVGIG (reference sequence). CDR3 sequence reads: CACKSERNEQFF. CDR3 DNA sequence: TGTGCCTGTAAGTCCGAGCGAAATGAGCAGTTCTTC.

This clonotype has more than one count but fewer than ten. The rearrangement joins TRBV4-3 to TRBJ2-1; 15 bases are a match to TRBD2. The CDR3 is 19 residues long. Germline CDR1 and CDR2: LGHNA and YSLEER. With 2 bases clipped from V and 6 bases from J, the junction kept 11 bases outside the gene matches. The CDR3 nucleotides read TGCGCCAGCAGCCAACTTGTGCCCGGGACTAGCGGGAGGATCAATGAGCAGTTCTTC. This sequence encodes CASSQLVPGTSGRINEQFF.

CDR3 DNA: TGCAGTGCTAGCAAGGGGGTAGGGACTGAAGCTTTCTTT. Translating it yields CSASKGVGTEAFF. The genes are TRBV20-1 and TRBJ1-1; a possible D gene is TRBD1 (6 bases). Germline V lookup: CDR1 DFQATT, CDR2 SNEGSKA (reference sequence). This CDR3 spans 13 amino acids. V was cut by 3 bases and J by 5 bases, with 13 bases left in between.